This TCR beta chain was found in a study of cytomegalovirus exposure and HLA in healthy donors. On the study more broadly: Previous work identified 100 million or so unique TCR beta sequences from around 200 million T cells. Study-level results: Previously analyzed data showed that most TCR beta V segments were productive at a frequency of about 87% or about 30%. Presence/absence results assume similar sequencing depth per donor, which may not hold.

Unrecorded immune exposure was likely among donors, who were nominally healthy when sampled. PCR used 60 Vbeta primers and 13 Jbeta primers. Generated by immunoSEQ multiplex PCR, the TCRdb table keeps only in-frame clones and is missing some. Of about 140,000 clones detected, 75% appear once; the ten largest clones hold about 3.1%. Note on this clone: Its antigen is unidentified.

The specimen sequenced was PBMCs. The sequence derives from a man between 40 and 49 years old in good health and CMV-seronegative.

CDR3 region: CASSKSRVSGANVLTF. In DNA form, the CDR3 reads TGTGCCAGCAGTAAATCCAGGGTGTCGGGGGCCAACGTCCTGACTTTC. The chain carries TRBV2 and TRBJ2-6; TRBD1 is a possible D gene (5 bases). This CDR3 is built from 16 residues. The V end was cut by 5 bases, the J end by 4 bases, with 15 bases between. The V gene's germline CDR1 is SNHLY and CDR2 FYNNEI.